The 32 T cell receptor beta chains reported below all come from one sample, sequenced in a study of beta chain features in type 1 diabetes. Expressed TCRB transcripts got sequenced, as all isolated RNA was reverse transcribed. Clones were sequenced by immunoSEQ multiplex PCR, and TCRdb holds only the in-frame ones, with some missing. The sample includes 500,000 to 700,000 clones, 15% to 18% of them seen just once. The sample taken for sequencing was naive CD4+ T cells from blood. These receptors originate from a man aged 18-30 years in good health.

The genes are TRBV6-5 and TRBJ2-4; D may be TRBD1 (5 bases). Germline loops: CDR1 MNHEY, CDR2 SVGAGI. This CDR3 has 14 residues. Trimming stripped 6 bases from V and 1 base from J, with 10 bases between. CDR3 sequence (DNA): TGTGCCAGCAGATCAGGGAAGGCCAAAAACATTCAGTACTTC. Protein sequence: CASRSGKAKNIQYF.

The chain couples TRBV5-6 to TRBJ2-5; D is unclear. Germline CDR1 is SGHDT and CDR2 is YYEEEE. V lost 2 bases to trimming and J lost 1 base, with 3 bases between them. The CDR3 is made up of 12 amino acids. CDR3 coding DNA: TGTGCCAGCAGCTTATCCCAAGAGACCCAGTACTTC. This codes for CASSLSQETQYF.

The CDR3 protein is CASKLSELSSYEQYF. CDR3 sequence (DNA): TGTGCCAGCAAACTAAGCGAACTGAGCTCCTACGAGCAGTACTTC. This chain connects TRBV6-6 to TRBJ2-7; D gene unclear. The CDR3 is 15 amino acids. The ends were cut back, 7 bases at V and 0 bases at J, with 16 bases in the middle. The V gene's germline CDR1 is MNHNY and CDR2 SVGAGI (reference sequence).

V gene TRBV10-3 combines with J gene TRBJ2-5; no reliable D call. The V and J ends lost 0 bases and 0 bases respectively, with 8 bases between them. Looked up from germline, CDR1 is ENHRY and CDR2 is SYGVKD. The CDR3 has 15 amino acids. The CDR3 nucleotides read TGTGCCATCAGTGAGTCGCGGATGTACCAAGAGACCCAGTACTTC. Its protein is CAISESRMYQETQYF.

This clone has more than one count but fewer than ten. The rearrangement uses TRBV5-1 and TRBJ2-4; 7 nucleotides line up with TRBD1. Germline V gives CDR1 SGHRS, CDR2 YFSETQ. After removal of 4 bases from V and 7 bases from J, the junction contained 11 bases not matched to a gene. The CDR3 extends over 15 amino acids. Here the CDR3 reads CASSPRPPTGNIQYF. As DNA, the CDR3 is TGCGCCAGCAGCCCCCGACCTCCGACAGGGAACATTCAGTACTTC.

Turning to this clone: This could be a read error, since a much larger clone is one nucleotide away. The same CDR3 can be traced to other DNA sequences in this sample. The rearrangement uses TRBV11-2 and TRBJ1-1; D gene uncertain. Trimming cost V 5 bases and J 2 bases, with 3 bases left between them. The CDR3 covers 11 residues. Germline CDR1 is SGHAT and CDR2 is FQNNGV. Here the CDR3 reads CASSLNTEAFF. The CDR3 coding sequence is TGTGCCAGCAGCCTTAACACTGAAGCTTTCTTT.

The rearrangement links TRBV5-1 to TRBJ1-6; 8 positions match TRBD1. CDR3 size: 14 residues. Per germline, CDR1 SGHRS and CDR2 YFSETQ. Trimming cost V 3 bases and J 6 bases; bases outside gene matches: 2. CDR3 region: CASSSDRANSPLHF. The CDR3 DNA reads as TGCGCCAGCAGCTCGGACAGGGCTAATTCACCCCTCCACTTT.

The CDR3 region is CASSKGERQGSIGYTF. In DNA form, the CDR3 reads TGTGCCAGCAGCAAGGGCGAGCGACAGGGGAGTATTGGCTACACCTTC. The chain combines TRBV7-2 with TRBJ1-2; 8 bases are shared with TRBD1. The germline V gene encodes CDR1 SGHTA and CDR2 FQGNSA. This CDR3 spans 16 amino acids. The J segment lost 7 bases and the V segment lost 5 bases, leaving 15 bases of the junction unmatched.

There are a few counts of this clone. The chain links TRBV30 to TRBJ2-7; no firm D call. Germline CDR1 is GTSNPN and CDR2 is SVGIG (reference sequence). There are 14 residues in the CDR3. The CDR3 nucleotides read TGTGCACTTGGGCGGACCCCCCTCTCCTACGAGCAGTACTTC. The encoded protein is CALGRTPLSYEQYF.

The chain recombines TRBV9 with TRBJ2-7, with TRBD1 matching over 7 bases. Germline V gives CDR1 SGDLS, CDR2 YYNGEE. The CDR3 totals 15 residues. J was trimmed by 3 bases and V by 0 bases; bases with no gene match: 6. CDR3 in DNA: TGTGCCAGCAGCGTAGAAGACAGGGAGTACTACGAGCAGTACTTC. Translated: CASSVEDREYYEQYF.

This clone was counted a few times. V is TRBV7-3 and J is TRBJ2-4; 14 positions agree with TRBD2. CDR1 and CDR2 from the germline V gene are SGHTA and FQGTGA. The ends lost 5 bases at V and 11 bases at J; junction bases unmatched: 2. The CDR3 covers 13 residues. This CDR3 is CASSVGLAGVQYF. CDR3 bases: TGTGCCAGCAGCGTGGGACTAGCGGGGGTTCAGTACTTC.

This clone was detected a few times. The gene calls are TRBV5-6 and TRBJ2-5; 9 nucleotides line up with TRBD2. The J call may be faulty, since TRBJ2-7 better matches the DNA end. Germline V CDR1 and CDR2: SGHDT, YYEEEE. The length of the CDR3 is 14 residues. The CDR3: CASSLKRGAYEQYF. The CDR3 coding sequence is TGTGCCAGCAGCTTGAAGCGGGGGGCCTACGAGCAGTACTTC.

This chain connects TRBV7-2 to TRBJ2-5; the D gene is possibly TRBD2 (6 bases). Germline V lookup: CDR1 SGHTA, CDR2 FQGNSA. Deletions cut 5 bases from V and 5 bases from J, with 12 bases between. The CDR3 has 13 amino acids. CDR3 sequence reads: CASSAGIRETQYF. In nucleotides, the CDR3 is TGTGCCAGCAGCGCGGGAATCAGGGAGACCCAGTACTTC.

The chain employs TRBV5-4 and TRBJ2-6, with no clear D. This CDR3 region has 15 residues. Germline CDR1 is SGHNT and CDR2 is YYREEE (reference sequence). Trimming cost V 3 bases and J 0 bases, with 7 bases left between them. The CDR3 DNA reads TGTGCCAGCAGCTCCGTTCCCTCTGGGGCCAACGTCCTGACTTTC. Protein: CASSSVPSGANVLTF.

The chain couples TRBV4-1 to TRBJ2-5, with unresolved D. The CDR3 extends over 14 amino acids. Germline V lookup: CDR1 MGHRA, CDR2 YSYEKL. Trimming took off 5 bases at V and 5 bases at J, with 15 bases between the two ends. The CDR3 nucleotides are TGCGCCAGCAGCGCCCCCACAGCAATGGAGACCCAGTACTTC. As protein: CASSAPTAMETQYF.

The CDR3 sequence is CASSPPGRYGYTF. CDR3 coding DNA: TGTGCCAGCAGCCCACCGGGACGATATGGCTACACCTTC. This chain links TRBV7-2 with TRBJ1-2; D is perhaps TRBD1 (5 bases). V was pared by 5 bases and J by 5 bases, with 12 bases between. There are 13 residues in the CDR3. Germline V lookup: CDR1 SGHTA, CDR2 FQGNSA.

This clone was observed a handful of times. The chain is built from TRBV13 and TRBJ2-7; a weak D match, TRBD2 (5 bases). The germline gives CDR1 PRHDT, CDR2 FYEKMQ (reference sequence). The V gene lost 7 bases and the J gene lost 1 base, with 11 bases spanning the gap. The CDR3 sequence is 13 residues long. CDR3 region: CASMGWRSYEQYF. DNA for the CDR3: TGTGCCAGCATGGGGTGGAGGTCCTACGAGCAGTACTTC.

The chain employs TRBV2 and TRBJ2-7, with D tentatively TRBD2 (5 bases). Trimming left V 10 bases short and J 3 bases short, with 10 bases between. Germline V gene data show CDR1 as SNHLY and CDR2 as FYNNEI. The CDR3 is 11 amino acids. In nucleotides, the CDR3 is TGTGCCACCTCGACTAACTACGAGCAGTACTTC. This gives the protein CATSTNYEQYF.

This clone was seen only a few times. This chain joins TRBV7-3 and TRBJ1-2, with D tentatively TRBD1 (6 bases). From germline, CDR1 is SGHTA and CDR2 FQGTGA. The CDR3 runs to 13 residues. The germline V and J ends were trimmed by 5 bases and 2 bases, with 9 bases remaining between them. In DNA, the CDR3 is TGTGCCAGCAGCGTCGACAGGAACTATGGCTACACCTTC. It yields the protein CASSVDRNYGYTF.

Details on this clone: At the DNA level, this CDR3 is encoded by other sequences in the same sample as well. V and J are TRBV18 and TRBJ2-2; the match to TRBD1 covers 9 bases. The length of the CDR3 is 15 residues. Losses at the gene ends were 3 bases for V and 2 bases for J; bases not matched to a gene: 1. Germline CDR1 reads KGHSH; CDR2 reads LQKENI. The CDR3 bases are TGTGCCAGCTCACCGGGACAGGGAAACACCGGGGAGCTGTTTTTT. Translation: CASSPGQGNTGELFF.

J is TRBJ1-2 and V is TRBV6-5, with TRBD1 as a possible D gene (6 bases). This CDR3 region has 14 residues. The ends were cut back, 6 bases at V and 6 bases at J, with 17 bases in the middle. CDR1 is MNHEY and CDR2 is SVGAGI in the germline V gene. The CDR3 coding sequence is TGTGCCAGCAGAGGAGAACAGGGCGTGAATGGCTACACCTTC. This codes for CASRGEQGVNGYTF.

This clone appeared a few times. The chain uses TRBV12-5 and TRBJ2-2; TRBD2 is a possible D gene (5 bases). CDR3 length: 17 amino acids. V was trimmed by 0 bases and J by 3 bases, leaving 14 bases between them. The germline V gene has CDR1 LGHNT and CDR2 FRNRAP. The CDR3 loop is CASGLVKEGRDTGELFF. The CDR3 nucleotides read TGTGCTAGTGGTTTGGTAAAAGAGGGCCGGGACACCGGGGAGCTGTTTTTT.

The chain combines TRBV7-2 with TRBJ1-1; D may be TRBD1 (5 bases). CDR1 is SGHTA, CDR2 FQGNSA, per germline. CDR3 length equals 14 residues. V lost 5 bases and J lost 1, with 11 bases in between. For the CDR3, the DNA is TGTGCCAGCAGCACATCCGGACAGAACACTGAAGCTTTCTTT. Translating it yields CASSTSGQNTEAFF.

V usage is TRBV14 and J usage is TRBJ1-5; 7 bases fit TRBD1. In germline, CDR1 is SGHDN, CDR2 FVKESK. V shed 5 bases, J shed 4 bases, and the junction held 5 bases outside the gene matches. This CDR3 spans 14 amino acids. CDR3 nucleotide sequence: TGTGCCAGCAGCATCCAGGGGGTTAATCAGCCCCAGCATTTT. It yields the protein CASSIQGVNQPQHF. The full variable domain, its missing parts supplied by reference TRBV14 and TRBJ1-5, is EAGVTQFPSHSVIEKGQTVTLRCDPISGHDNLYWYRRVMGKEIKFLLHFVKESKQDESGMPNNRFLAERTGGTYSTLKVQPAELEDSGVYFCASSIQGVNQPQHFGDGTRLSIL.

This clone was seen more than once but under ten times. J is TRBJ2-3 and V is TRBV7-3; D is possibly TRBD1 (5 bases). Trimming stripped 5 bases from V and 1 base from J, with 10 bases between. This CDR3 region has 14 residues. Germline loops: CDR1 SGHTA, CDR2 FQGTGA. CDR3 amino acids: CASSPQGRTDTQYF. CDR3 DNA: TGTGCCAGCAGCCCCCAGGGTCGCACAGATACGCAGTATTTT.

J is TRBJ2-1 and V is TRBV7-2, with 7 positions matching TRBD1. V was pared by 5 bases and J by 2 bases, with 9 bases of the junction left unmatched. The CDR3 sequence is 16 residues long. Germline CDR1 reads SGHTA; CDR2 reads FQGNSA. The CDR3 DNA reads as TGTGCCAGCAGCCCGTCCGGGACAGCCACCTACAATGAGCAGTTCTTC. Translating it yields CASSPSGTATYNEQFF.

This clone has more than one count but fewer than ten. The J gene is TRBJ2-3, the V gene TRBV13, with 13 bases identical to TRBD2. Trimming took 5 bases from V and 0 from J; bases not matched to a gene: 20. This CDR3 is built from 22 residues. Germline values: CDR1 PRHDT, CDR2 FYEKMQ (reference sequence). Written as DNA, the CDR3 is TGTGCCAGCAGCCTACTTAGCTTCCGGTCGACTAGCGGGAGGCGGAGCACAGATACGCAGTATTTT. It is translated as CASSLLSFRSTSGRRSTDTQYF.

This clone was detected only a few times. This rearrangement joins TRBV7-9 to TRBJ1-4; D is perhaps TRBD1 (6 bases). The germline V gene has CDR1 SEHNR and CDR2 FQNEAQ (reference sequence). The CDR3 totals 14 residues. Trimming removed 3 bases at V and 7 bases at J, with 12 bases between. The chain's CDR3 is CASSLTGVREKLFF. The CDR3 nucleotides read TGTGCCAGCAGCTTGACAGGCGTCCGTGAAAAACTGTTTTTT.

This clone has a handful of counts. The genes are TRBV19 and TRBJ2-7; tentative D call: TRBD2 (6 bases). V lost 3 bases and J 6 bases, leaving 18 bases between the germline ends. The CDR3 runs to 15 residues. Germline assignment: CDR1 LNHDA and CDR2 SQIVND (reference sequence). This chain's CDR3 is CASSIRTIRLAEQYF. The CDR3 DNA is TGTGCCAGTAGTATCCGGACTATCCGCCTCGCCGAGCAGTACTTC.

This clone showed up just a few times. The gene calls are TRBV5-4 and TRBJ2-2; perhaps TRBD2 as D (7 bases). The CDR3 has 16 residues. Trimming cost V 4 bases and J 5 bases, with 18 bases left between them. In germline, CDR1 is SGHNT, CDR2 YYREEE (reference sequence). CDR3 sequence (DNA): TGTGCCAGCAGCCCTGGGTCTAGCGGACAGACCGGGGAGCTGTTTTTT. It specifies CASSPGSSGQTGELFF.

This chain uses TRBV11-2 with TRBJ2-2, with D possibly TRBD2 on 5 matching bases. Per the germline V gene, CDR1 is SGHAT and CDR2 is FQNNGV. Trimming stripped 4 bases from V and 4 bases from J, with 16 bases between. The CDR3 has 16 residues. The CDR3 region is CASSSWTGSGTGELFF. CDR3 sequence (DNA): TGTGCCAGCAGCTCTTGGACTGGATCGGGCACCGGGGAGCTGTTTTTT.

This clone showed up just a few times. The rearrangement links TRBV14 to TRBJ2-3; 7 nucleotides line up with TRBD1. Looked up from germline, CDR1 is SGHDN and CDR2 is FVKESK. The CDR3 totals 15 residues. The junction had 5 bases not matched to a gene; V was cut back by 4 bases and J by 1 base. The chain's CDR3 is CASSPGGLGTDTQYF. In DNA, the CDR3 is TGTGCCAGCAGCCCAGGGGGTCTGGGCACAGATACGCAGTATTTT.